These T cell receptor beta chains were read from a single sample in a study of shared clonotypes between healthy human individuals. Clones were read by immunoSEQ multiplex PCR, and TCRdb kept only the in-frame ones, dropping some. The sample has 1,500,000 or so clones, approximately 98.5% seen once. Material: naive CD4+ T cells sorted from blood. Receptors were obtained from a man aged 30 to 39 in good health. Each CDR3 is given with its conserved first and last residue. The order of the fields is CDR3 protein, CDR3 DNA, D gene, clone size, V gene, J gene. A D gene is named only where the DNA matches it firmly. Expanded clones are given a class, and other clones once, few, many or no size at all.

CASWPGVNGYTF	TGTGCCAGCTGGCCAGGGGTAAATGGCTACACCTTC	.	.	TRBV28	TRBJ1-2
CASSQAGTSLYEQYF	TGCGCCAGCAGCCAAGCCGGGACTAGCTTATACGAGCAGTACTTC	TRBD2	.	TRBV4-3	TRBJ2-7
CASNPGNTAQYF	TGTGCCAGTAACCCCGGGAATACGGCGCAGTATTTT	.	.	TRBV19	TRBJ2-3
CAWWSLYGYGYTF	TGTGCCTGGTGGTCTTTGTACGGCTATGGCTACACCTTC	.	.	TRBV30	TRBJ1-2
CASSGGSYEQYF	TGTGCCAGCAGCGGGGGGTCATACGAGCAGTACTTC	TRBD2	.	TRBV6-5	TRBJ2-7
CASSLVTNTGELFF	TGTGCCAGCAGCTTAGTGACGAACACCGGGGAGCTGTTTTTT	.	.	TRBV7-6	TRBJ2-2
CASNFAQETQYF	TGCGCCAGCAACTTCGCCCAAGAGACCCAGTACTTC	.	.	TRBV5-1	TRBJ2-5
CASSVEGAGVHEQFF	TGTGCCAGCAGCGTGGAAGGAGCGGGAGTCCATGAGCAGTTCTTC	TRBD2	.	TRBV11-2	TRBJ2-1
CASSGTQKLGEQYF	TGTGCCAGCAGCGGGACTCAAAAACTGGGAGAGCAGTACTTC	.	.	TRBV2	TRBJ2-7
CASSPVDRGYSQYF	TGTGCCAGCTCACCAGTGGACCGAGGGTATTCCCAGTACTTC	.	.	TRBV18	TRBJ2-5
CASSPIQGGGTEAFF	TGTGCCAGCTCACCGATACAGGGAGGTGGCACTGAAGCTTTCTTT	.	once	TRBV18	TRBJ1-1
CASSISGQGNYGYTF	TGTGCCAGTAGTATATCGGGACAGGGAAACTATGGCTACACCTTC	TRBD1	.	TRBV19	TRBJ1-2
CASSRQGQPQHF	TGTGCCAGCAGCCGACAGGGCCAGCCCCAGCATTTT	TRBD1	.	TRBV6-5	TRBJ1-5
CASSQKAGTGVYEQYF	TGTGCCAGCAGCCAAAAAGCCGGGACAGGGGTGTACGAGCAGTACTTC	TRBD1	.	TRBV14	TRBJ2-7
CASSFVAGLPYEQYF	TGTGCCAGCAGCTTCGTAGCGGGATTACCCTACGAGCAGTACTTC	TRBD2	.	TRBV5-6	TRBJ2-7
CASSLRDRSYNEQFF	TGTGCCAGCAGCCTCCGGGACAGATCCTACAATGAGCAGTTCTTC	TRBD1	.	TRBV9	TRBJ2-1
CAIRSSSYEQYF	TGTGCCATTCGGTCGAGCTCCTACGAGCAGTACTTC	.	.	TRBV10-3	TRBJ2-7
CASSQGGGATGELFF	TGCGCCAGCAGCCAAGGGGGAGGGGCCACCGGGGAGCTGTTTTTT	TRBD2	.	TRBV4-1	TRBJ2-2
CASSSIAGAGEQYF	TGTGCCAGCAGCTCTATTGCGGGAGCGGGGGAGCAGTACTTC	TRBD2	.	TRBV7-9	TRBJ2-7
CASSSKTGLAGVNEQFF	TGTGCCAGCAGCTCAAAAACCGGACTAGCGGGAGTCAATGAGCAGTTCTTC	TRBD2	.	TRBV5-6	TRBJ2-1
CASRNQGEQYF	TGTGCCAGCAGGAACCAGGGCGAGCAGTACTTC	.	.	TRBV5-8	TRBJ2-7
CASSEISTEAFF	TGTGCCAGCAGTGAGATTTCCACTGAAGCTTTCTTT	.	once	TRBV6-1	TRBJ1-1
CASSPRTGTEQYF	TGTGCCAGCAGCCCCCGGACAGGGACCGAGCAGTACTTC	TRBD1	.	TRBV7-7	TRBJ2-7
CASSVTASGNTIYF	TGCGCCAGCAGTGTAACAGCCTCTGGAAACACCATATATTTT	.	.	TRBV10-1	TRBJ1-3
CASSLGDSYEQYF	TGTGCCAGCAGCTTGGGGGACTCCTACGAGCAGTACTTC	.	.	TRBV11-3	TRBJ2-7
CASSSTVQETQYF	TGCGCCAGCAGCTCGACAGTTCAAGAGACCCAGTACTTC	.	once	TRBV5-1	TRBJ2-5
CASSLVSGRALDTQYF	TGTGCCAGCAGCTTAGTTTCCGGGAGGGCCTTAGATACGCAGTATTTT	TRBD2	.	TRBV7-9	TRBJ2-3
CASSQGLAGGRGGEQFF	TGTGCCAGCAGCCAGGGACTAGCGGGAGGCCGAGGAGGTGAGCAGTTCTTC	TRBD2	once	TRBV11-3	TRBJ2-1
CASSPGLDPFQQFF	TGTGCCAGCTCACCAGGACTAGACCCCTTCCAGCAGTTCTTC	TRBD2	.	TRBV18	TRBJ2-1
CASSNSLLGGSEQFF	TGTGCCAGCAGTAACTCCTTATTAGGGGGCTCCGAACAGTTCTTC	TRBD1	.	TRBV11-1	TRBJ2-1
CAIGQGDQPQHF	TGTGCCATTGGACAGGGAGATCAGCCCCAGCATTTT	TRBD1	.	TRBV15	TRBJ1-5
CAWSGPPGANVLTF	TGTGCCTGGAGTGGACCCCCTGGGGCCAACGTCCTGACTTTC	.	.	TRBV30	TRBJ2-6
CASSPTSASYEQYF	TGTGCCAGTAGCCCGACTAGCGCCAGCTACGAGCAGTACTTC	TRBD2	.	TRBV19	TRBJ2-7
CASSTLGPSGTNEQFF	TGTGCCAGCAGCACCCTGGGTCCTAGCGGGACCAATGAGCAGTTCTTC	TRBD2	.	TRBV7-3	TRBJ2-1
CASSFLRDRPYEQYF	TGCGCCAGCAGCTTTCTCCGGGACAGGCCCTACGAGCAGTACTTC	TRBD1	.	TRBV5-1	TRBJ2-7
CASSTLGANVLTF	TGTGCCAGTAGCACCCTCGGGGCCAACGTCCTGACTTTC	.	.	TRBV19	TRBJ2-6
CASSLPGLAGVDTQYF	TGCGCCAGCAGCTTACCGGGACTAGCGGGAGTTGATACGCAGTATTTT	TRBD2	.	TRBV5-1	TRBJ2-3
CASSYIRQGGTEAFF	TGTGCCAGCAGTTATATTAGACAGGGTGGTACTGAAGCTTTCTTT	TRBD1	.	TRBV6-5	TRBJ1-1
CASSAGQAPSYGYTF	TGTGCCAGCAGTGCGGGACAGGCGCCTTCCTATGGCTACACCTTC	TRBD1	.	TRBV2	TRBJ1-2
CASSFTSGRGGSYNEQFF	TGTGCCAGCAGTTTTACTAGCGGGAGGGGGGGCTCCTACAATGAGCAGTTCTTC	TRBD2	.	TRBV27	TRBJ2-1
CASSLARGVNTGELFF	TGTGCCAGCAGCTTAGCGCGCGGGGTCAACACCGGGGAGCTGTTTTTT	.	.	TRBV7-9	TRBJ2-2
CASSHPFGTGGFTEAFF	TGTGCCAGCAGCCATCCATTCGGGACAGGGGGCTTCACTGAAGCTTTCTTT	TRBD1	.	TRBV13	TRBJ1-1
CASGPGITYEQYF	TGTGCTAGTGGTCCTGGGATAACCTACGAGCAGTACTTC	.	.	TRBV12-5	TRBJ2-7
CASSSRRRTGQETQYF	TGTGCCAGCAGCTCAAGACGCAGGACAGGGCAAGAGACCCAGTACTTC	TRBD1	.	TRBV7-7	TRBJ2-5
CASRGGSYEQYF	TGTGCCAGCAGAGGAGGCTCCTACGAGCAGTACTTC	.	.	TRBV25-1	TRBJ2-7
CASSPGQDYGYTF	TGTGCCAGCAGTCCAGGGCAGGACTATGGCTACACCTTC	.	.	TRBV6-6	TRBJ1-2
CATSRAGTSGRNEQFF	TGTGCCACCAGCAGAGCTGGGACTAGCGGGAGAAATGAGCAGTTCTTC	TRBD2	few	TRBV15	TRBJ2-1
CASSEQGPNQPQHF	TGTGCCAGCAGTGAACAGGGTCCCAATCAGCCCCAGCATTTT	.	.	TRBV27	TRBJ1-5
CASSQSQGADTQYF	TGTGCCAGCAGCCAGTCACAGGGGGCAGATACGCAGTATTTT	TRBD1	.	TRBV14	TRBJ2-3
CASSLTGPDTQYF	TGTGCCAGCAGTTTGACAGGGCCAGATACGCAGTATTTT	TRBD1	.	TRBV6-5	TRBJ2-3
CASSLGATDTQYF	TGCGCCAGCAGCTTGGGCGCCACAGATACGCAGTATTTT	.	.	TRBV5-1	TRBJ2-3